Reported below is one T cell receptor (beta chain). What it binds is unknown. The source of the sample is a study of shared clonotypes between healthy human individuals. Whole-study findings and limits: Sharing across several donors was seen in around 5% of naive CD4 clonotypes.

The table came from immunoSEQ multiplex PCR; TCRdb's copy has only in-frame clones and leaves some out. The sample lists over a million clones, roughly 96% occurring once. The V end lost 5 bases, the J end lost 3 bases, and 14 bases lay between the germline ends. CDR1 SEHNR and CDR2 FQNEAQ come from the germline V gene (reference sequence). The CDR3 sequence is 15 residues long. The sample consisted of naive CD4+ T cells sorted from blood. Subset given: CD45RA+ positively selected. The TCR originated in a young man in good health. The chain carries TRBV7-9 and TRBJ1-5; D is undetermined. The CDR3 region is CASSGRAGNNQPQHF. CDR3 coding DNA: TGTGCCAGCAGCGGAAGGGCCGGAAACAATCAGCCCCAGCATTTT.